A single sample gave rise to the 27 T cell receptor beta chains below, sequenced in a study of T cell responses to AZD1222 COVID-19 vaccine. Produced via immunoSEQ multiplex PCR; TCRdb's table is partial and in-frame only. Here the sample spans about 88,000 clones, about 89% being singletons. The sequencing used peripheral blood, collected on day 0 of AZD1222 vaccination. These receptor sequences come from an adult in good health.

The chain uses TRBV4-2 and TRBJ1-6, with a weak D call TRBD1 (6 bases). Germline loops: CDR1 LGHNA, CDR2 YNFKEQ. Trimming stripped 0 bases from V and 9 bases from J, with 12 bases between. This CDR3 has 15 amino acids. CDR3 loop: CASSQEPGAGSPLHF. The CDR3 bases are TGTGCCAGCAGCCAAGAACCAGGGGCAGGTTCACCCCTCCACTTT.

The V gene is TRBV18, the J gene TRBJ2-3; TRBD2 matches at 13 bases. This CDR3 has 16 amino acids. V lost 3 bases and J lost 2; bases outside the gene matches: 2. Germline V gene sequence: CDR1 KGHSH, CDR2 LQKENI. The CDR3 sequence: CASSPTSGGTTDTQYF. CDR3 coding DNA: TGTGCCAGCTCACCGACTAGCGGGGGGACCACAGATACGCAGTATTTT. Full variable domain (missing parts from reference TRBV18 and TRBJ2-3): NAGVMQNPRHLVRRRGQEARLRCSPMKGHSHVYWYRQLPEEGLKFMVYLQKENIIDESGMPKERFSAEFPKEGPSILRIQQVVRGDSAAYFCASSPTSGGTTDTQYFGPGTRLTVL.

CDR3 region: CASSNGESTDTQYF. The CDR3 DNA reads as TGTGCCAGCAGCAATGGGGAGAGCACAGATACGCAGTATTTT. This sequence joins TRBV7-3 and TRBJ2-3; weak D call: TRBD2 (5 bases). From germline, CDR1 is SGHTA and CDR2 FQGTGA. The CDR3 contains 14 residues. Trimming shortened V by 5 bases and J by 0 bases, and 9 bases separated the two germline ends.

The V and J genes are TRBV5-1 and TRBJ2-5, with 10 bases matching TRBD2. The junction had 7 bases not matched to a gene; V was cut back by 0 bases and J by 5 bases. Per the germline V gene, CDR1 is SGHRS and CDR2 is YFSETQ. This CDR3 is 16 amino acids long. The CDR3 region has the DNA TGCGCCAGCAGCTTGGTCGTAGCGGGAGGACGTGAGACCCAGTACTTC. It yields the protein CASSLVVAGGRETQYF.

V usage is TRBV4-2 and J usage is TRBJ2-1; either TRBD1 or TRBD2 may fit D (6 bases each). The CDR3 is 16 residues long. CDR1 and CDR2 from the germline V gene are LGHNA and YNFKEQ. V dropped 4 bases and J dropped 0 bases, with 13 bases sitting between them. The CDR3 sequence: CASSPIKGGSYNEQFF. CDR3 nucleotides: TGTGCCAGCAGCCCGATCAAGGGGGGCTCCTACAATGAGCAGTTCTTC.

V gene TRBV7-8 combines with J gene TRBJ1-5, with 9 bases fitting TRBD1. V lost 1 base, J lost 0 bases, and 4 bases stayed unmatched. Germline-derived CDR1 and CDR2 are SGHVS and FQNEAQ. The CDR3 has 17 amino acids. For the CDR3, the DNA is TGTGCCAGCAGCTTAGGACAGGGGGGAAATAGCAATCAGCCCCAGCATTTT. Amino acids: CASSLGQGGNSNQPQHF.

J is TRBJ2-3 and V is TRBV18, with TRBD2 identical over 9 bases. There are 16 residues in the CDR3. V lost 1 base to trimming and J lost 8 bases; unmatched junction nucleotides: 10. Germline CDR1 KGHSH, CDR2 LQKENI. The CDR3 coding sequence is TGTGCCAGCTCACCACAAATGGGACTAGCCCTCCGTACGCAGTATTTT. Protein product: CASSPQMGLALRTQYF.

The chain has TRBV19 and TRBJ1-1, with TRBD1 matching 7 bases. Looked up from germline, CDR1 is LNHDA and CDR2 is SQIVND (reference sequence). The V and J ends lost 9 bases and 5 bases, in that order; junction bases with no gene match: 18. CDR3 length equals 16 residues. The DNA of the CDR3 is TGTGCCAGCCTGCCTTTTGCGACAGGGTTGAGAACTGAAGCTTTCTTT. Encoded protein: CASLPFATGLRTEAFF. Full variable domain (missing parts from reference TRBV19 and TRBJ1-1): DGGITQSPKYLFRKEGQNVTLSCEQNLNHDAMYWYRQDPGQGLRLIYYSQIVNDFQKGDIAEGYSVSREKKESFPLTVTSAQKNPTAFYLCASLPFATGLRTEAFFGQGTRLTVV.

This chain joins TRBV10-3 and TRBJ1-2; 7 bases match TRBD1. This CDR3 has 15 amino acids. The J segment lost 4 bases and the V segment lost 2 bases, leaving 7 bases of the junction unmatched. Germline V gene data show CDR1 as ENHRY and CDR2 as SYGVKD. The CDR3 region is CAISEPDRVLYGYTF. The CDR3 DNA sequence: TGTGCCATCAGTGAGCCTGACAGGGTTCTCTATGGCTACACCTTC.

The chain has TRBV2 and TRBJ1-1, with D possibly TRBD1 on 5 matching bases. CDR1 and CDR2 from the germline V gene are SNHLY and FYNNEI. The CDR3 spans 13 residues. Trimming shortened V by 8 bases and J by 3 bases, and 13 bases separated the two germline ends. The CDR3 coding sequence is TGTGCCAGCGGGACGCGTAGCGACACTGAAGCTTTCTTT. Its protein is CASGTRSDTEAFF.

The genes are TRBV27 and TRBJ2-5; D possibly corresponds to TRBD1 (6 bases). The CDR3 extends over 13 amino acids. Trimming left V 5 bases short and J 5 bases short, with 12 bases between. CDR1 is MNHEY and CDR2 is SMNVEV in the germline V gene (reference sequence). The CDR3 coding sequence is TGTGCCAGCAGTCCTCAGGGGTGGGAGACCCAGTACTTC. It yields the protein CASSPQGWETQYF.

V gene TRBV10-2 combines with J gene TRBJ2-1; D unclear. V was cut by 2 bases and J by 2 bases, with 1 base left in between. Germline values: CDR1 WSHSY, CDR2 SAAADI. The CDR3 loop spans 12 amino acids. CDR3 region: CASSEAYNEQFF. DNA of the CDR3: TGCGCCAGCAGTGAGGCCTACAATGAGCAGTTCTTC.

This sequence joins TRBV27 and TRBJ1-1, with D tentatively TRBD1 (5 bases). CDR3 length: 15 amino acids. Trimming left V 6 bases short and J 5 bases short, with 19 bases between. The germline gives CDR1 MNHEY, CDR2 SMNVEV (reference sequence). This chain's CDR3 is CASRKLHQGETEAFF. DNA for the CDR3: TGTGCCAGCAGAAAGCTTCACCAAGGGGAAACTGAAGCTTTCTTT.

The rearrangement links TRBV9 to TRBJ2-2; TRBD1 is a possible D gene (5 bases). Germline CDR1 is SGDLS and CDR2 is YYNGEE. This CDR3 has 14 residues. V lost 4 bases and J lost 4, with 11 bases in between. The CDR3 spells CASSLGAGTGELFF. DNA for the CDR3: TGTGCCAGCAGCCTAGGGGCCGGCACCGGGGAGCTGTTTTTT.

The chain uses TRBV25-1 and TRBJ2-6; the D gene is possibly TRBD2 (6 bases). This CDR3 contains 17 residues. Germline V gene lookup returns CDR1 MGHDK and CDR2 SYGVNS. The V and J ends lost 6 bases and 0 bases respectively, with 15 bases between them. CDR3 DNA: TGTGCCAGCAGGGGGCTGGACTACAGCTCTGGGGCCAACGTCCTGACTTTC. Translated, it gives CASRGLDYSSGANVLTF. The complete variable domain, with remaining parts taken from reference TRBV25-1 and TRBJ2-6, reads EADIYQTPRYLVIGTGKKITLECSQTMGHDKMYWYQQDPGMELHLIHYSYGVNSTEKGDLSSESTVSRIRTEHFPLTLESARPSHTSQYLCASRGLDYSSGANVLTFGAGSRLTVL.

CDR3 coding DNA: TGCGCCAGCAGCTTGGTAATATTTACAAGAAAAGAGACCCAGTACTTC. This sequence encodes CASSLVIFTRKETQYF. V and J are TRBV5-1 and TRBJ2-5; no clear D gene. The V gene lost 0 bases and the J gene lost 3 bases, with 15 bases spanning the gap. Germline lookup yields CDR1 SGHRS and CDR2 YFSETQ. The CDR3 runs to 16 residues.

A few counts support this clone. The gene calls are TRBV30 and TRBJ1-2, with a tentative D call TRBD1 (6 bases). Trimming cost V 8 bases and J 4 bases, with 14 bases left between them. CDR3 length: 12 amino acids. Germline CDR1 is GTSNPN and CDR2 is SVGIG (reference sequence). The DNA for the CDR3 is TGTGCCCGCGATTTGGACAGCTATGGCTACACCTTC. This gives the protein CARDLDSYGYTF.

CDR3 residues: CASSENEGSGNTIYF. In DNA form, the CDR3 reads TGTGCCAGCAGTGAAAACGAGGGTTCTGGAAACACCATATATTTT. The gene calls are TRBV6-1 and TRBJ1-3; D uncertain. Per germline, CDR1 MNHNS and CDR2 SASEGT. This CDR3 has 15 amino acids. Deletions cut 2 bases from V and 1 base from J, with 9 bases between.

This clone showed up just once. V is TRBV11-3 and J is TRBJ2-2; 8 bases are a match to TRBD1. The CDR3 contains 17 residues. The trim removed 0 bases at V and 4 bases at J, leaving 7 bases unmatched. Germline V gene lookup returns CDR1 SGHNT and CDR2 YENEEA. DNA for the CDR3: TGTGCCAGCAGCTTAGATCGGCCAGGGGGCGGCACCGGGGAGCTGTTTTTT. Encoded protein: CASSLDRPGGGTGELFF. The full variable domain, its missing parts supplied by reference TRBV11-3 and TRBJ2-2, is EAGVVQSPRYKIIEKKQPVAFWCNPISGHNTLYWYLQNLGQGPELLIRYENEEAVDDSQLPKDRFSAERLKGVDSTLKIQPAELGDSAVYLCASSLDRPGGGTGELFFGEGSRLTVL.

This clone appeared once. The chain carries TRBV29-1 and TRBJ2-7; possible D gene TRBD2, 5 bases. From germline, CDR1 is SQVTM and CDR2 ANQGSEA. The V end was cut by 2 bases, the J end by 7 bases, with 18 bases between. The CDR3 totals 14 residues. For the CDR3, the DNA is TGCAGCGTTGAAACCATAACATCCGGGGAGGAGCAGTACTTC. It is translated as CSVETITSGEEQYF.

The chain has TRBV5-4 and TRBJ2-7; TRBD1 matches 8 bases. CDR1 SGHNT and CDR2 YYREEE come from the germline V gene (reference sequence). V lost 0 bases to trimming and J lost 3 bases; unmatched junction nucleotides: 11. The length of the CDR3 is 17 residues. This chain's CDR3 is CASSLGGSGQAFYEQYF. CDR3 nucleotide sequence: TGTGCCAGCAGCTTGGGGGGGTCGGGACAGGCCTTCTACGAGCAGTACTTC.

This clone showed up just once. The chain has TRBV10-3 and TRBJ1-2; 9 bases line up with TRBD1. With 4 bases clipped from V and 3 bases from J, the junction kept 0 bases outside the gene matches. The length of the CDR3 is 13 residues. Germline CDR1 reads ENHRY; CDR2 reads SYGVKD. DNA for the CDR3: TGTGCCATCAGTGGGACAGGGGACTATGGCTACACCTTC. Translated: CAISGTGDYGYTF.

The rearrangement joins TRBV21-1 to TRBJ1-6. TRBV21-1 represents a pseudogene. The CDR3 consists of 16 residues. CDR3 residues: CASSKGKASYNSPLHF. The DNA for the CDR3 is TGTGCCAGCAGCAAAGGGAAGGCGTCGTATAATTCACCCCTCCACTTT.

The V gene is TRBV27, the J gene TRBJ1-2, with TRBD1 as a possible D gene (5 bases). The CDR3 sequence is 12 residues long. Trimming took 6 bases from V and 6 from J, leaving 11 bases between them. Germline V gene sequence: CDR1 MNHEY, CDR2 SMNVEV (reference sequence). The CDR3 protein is CASRVGEDGYTF. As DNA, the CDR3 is TGTGCCAGCAGGGTGGGGGAAGATGGCTACACCTTC.

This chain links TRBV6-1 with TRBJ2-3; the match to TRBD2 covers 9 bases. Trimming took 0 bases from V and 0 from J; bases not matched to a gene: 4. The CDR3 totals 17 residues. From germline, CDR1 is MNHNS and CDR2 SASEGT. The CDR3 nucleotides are TGTGCCAGCAGTGAAGCGGGCGGGGGGGCTAGCACAGATACGCAGTATTTT. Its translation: CASSEAGGGASTDTQYF.

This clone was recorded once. CDR3 sequence: CASSQGGEQYF. The CDR3 nucleotides are TGTGCCAGTTCCCAGGGTGGCGAGCAGTACTTC. The V call is TRBV19, the J call TRBJ2-7, with D possibly matching TRBD1 (5 bases). Germline V gene data show CDR1 as LNHDA and CDR2 as SQIVND (reference sequence). This CDR3 contains 11 residues. The ends were cut back, 8 bases at V and 6 bases at J, with 11 bases in the middle.

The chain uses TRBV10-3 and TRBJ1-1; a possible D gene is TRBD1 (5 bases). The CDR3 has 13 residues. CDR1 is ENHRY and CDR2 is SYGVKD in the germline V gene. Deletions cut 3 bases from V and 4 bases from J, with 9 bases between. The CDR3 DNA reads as TGTGCCATCAGTGACAGGGAAGGCACTGAAGCTTTCTTT. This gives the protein CAISDREGTEAFF.